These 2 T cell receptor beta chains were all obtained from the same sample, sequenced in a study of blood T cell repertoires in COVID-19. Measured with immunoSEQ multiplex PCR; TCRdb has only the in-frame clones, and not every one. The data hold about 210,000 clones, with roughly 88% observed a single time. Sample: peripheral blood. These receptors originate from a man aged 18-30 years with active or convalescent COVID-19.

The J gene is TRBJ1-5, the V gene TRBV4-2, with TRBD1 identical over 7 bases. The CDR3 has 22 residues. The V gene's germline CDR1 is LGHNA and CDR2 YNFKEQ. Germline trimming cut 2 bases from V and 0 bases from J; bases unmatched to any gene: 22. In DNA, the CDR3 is TGTGCCAGCAGCCAAAGAATCAGTCCCCGGACAGGCCTCGAGTATAGCAATCAGCCCCAGCATTTT. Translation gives CASSQRISPRTGLEYSNQPQHF.

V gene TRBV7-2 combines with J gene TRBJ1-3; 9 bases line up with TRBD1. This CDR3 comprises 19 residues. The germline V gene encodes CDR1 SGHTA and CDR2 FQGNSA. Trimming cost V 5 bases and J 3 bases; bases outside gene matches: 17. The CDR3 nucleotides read TGTGCCAGCAGCCTAGGATCGGACAGGGGTCGTCAGAATGGAAACACCATATATTTT. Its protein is CASSLGSDRGRQNGNTIYF.